This paragraph covers one T cell receptor (beta chain) sequence. This sample stems from a study of T-cell reconstitution after alpha-beta-depleted transplantation in children. A TCRbeta library incorporating unique molecular identifiers was prepared. TCRdb itself ran the PCR reads through MiXCR, one entry per CDR3 protein. The sample carries about 540,000 distinct CDR3 sequences, approximately 16% recorded once. The material sequenced was PBMCs from the stem cell graft donor, taken from the stem cell graft. This sequence was found in a human donor who donated a stem cell graft to a child with acute lymphoblastic leukemia.

DNA of the CDR3: TGTGCCAGCAGCCTTGTTTTGCGGGAGGGCCCCAATGAGCAGTTCTTC. It is translated as CASSLVLREGPNEQFF. J is TRBJ2-1 and V is TRBV9, with TRBD2 matching over 9 bases. Trimming at V came to 4 bases and at J to 6 bases, leaving 11 bases not matched to a gene. Germline lookup yields CDR1 SGDLS and CDR2 YYNGEE. The CDR3 has 16 amino acids.